These 32 T cell receptor beta chains originate from one sample sequenced in a study of blood T cell repertoires in COVID-19 (dated by TCRdb to about 2020). The library was produced with the immunoSEQ multiplex PCR assay. The table comes from immuneACCESS by way of TCRdb, which keeps in-frame sequences with V and J called. Part of the clones is missing from these tables; in studies checked, under half for an unresolved V gene and the rest for unknown reasons. A total of 150,000 to 200,000 clones appear in this sample, around 83% of them only once. The biggest ten clones account for under 10% of the sample. The sample comprised peripheral blood. The receptors were sampled from a woman in her sixties or seventies with COVID-19, enrolled during active disease.

CDR3 sequence reads: CASSSPKEGKNSPLHF. The CDR3, as DNA: TGTGCCAGCAGCTCCCCCAAGGAGGGGAAGAATTCACCCCTCCACTTT. The genes are TRBV5-4 and TRBJ1-6, with D perhaps matching TRBD1 (5 bases). This CDR3 spans 16 amino acids. CDR1 and CDR2 from the germline V gene are SGHNT and YYREEE (reference sequence). Trimming removed 3 bases at V and 7 bases at J, with 17 bases between.

The chain joins TRBV11-3 to TRBJ2-3; 11 bases match TRBD2. Trimming took 7 bases from V and 2 from J; bases not matched to a gene: 5. In germline, CDR1 is SGHNT, CDR2 YENEEA. This CDR3 has 15 amino acids. The CDR3 sequence is CASKSGLADTDTQYF. As DNA, the CDR3 is TGTGCCAGCAAGTCGGGACTAGCGGACACAGATACGCAGTATTTT.

The chain recombines TRBV5-3 with TRBJ2-1, with 8 bases identical to TRBD1. TRBV5-3 is identified as an open reading frame with a role that is uncertain. V lost 3 bases and J lost 1; bases outside the gene matches: 15. The CDR3 is made up of 19 amino acids. The CDR3, as DNA: TGTGCCAGAAGCTCCTGTGACAGGGGTGGGCCCCAATCCTACAATGAGCAGTTCTTC. Protein sequence: CARSSCDRGGPQSYNEQFF.

The chain employs TRBV2 and TRBJ2-2, with 9 bases identical to TRBD1. The J segment lost 2 bases and the V segment lost 6 bases, leaving 7 bases of the junction unmatched. The germline V gene encodes CDR1 SNHLY and CDR2 FYNNEI. This CDR3 region has 16 residues. CDR3 sequence reads: CASSGTGGKNTGELFF. The CDR3 nucleotides read TGTGCCAGCAGCGGTACAGGGGGCAAAAACACCGGGGAGCTGTTTTTT.

Regarding this clone: Distinct nucleotide sequences in the sample also encode this CDR3. This rearrangement joins TRBV5-1 to TRBJ2-7, with D possibly matching TRBD2 (5 bases). V was shortened by 0 bases and J by 0 bases, with 10 bases between the two germline ends. The CDR3 consists of 15 residues. Germline V gene lookup returns CDR1 SGHRS and CDR2 YFSETQ. CDR3 residues: CASSLAAGSSYEQYF. The CDR3 DNA reads as TGCGCCAGCAGCTTGGCCGCTGGGAGCTCCTACGAGCAGTACTTC.

The chain employs TRBV30 and TRBJ1-1; 9 nucleotides agree with TRBD1. This CDR3 contains 15 residues. Germline lookup yields CDR1 GTSNPN and CDR2 SVGIG (reference sequence). J gave up 5 bases and V 0 bases, and 7 bases lay outside the gene matches. The CDR3 is CAWSVRAGTGTEAFF. For the CDR3, the DNA is TGTGCCTGGAGTGTACGGGCGGGGACAGGGACTGAAGCTTTCTTT.

This chain links TRBV18 with TRBJ1-1; D is ambiguous. V lost 0 bases and J lost 4, with 12 bases in between. Germline CDR1 reads KGHSH; CDR2 reads LQKENI. This CDR3 comprises 15 residues. CDR3 sequence reads: CASSPPGSQATEAFF. CDR3 sequence (DNA): TGTGCCAGCTCACCACCGGGTTCCCAGGCCACTGAAGCTTTCTTT.

The V call is TRBV18, the J call TRBJ2-1; 8 bases map to TRBD2. Germline V lookup: CDR1 KGHSH, CDR2 LQKENI. Trimming at V came to 7 bases and at J to 10 bases, leaving 9 bases not matched to a gene. CDR3 size: 13 residues. The CDR3 bases are TGTGCCAGCTTAAGCACTGGCGGGAGGGAGCAGTTCTTC. Amino acids: CASLSTGGREQFF. The entire variable domain, with the rest obtained from reference TRBV18 and TRBJ2-1, is as follows: NAGVMQNPRHLVRRRGQEARLRCSPMKGHSHVYWYRQLPEEGLKFMVYLQKENIIDESGMPKERFSAEFPKEGPSILRIQQVVRGDSAAYFCASLSTGGREQFFGPGTRLTVL.

The V and J genes are TRBV18 and TRBJ2-7, with TRBD2 identical over 7 bases. Germline assignment: CDR1 KGHSH and CDR2 LQKENI. V lost 6 bases to trimming and J lost 2 bases; unmatched junction nucleotides: 7. The CDR3 covers 14 residues. The CDR3 nucleotides read TGTGCCAGCTCGAACGGGGAGGGGACCTACGAGCAGTACTTC. Translated, it gives CASSNGEGTYEQYF.

CDR3 nucleotides: TGTGCCAGCTCACCCCTTCTCGGCGAGGAAGAGACCCAGTACTTC. It codes for CASSPLLGEEETQYF. The chain combines TRBV18 with TRBJ2-5; no clear D. V was trimmed by 3 bases and J by 3 bases, leaving 14 bases between them. CDR1 and CDR2 from the germline V gene are KGHSH and LQKENI. The CDR3 has 15 amino acids.

The CDR3, as DNA: TGTGCCAGCAGCTTGGGAGTCGACGGAGGTCAATATTCACCCCTCCACTTT. This translates into CASSLGVDGGQYSPLHF. This chain links TRBV5-5 with TRBJ1-6, with D hard to call. Trimming removed 0 bases at V and 8 bases at J, with 18 bases between. Germline V lookup: CDR1 SGHKS, CDR2 YYEKEE (reference sequence). The CDR3 length is 17 residues.

The chain couples TRBV19 to TRBJ2-7, with 10 bases aligning to TRBD1. V lost 5 bases, J lost 4 bases, and 8 bases stayed unmatched. The CDR3 runs 15 residues. From germline, CDR1 is LNHDA and CDR2 SQIVND (reference sequence). In nucleotides, the CDR3 is TGTGCCAGTAGTTCCCCGGGACAGGGGAATTACGAGCAGTACTTC. Protein product: CASSSPGQGNYEQYF.

This chain uses TRBV19 with TRBJ1-6, with D possibly being TRBD1 (5 bases). This CDR3 is built from 14 residues. Trimming removed 4 bases from V and 5 bases from J, with 9 bases in between. Looked up from germline, CDR1 is LNHDA and CDR2 is SQIVND (reference sequence). The CDR3 DNA sequence: TGTGCCAGTAGTACGACAGCAGATAATTCACCCCTCCACTTT. Its translation: CASSTTADNSPLHF.

The V call is TRBV19, the J call TRBJ2-7, with 9 bases aligning to TRBD2. Germline CDR1 LNHDA, CDR2 SQIVND (reference sequence). V dropped 1 base and J dropped 0; count of bases not matched to a gene: 10. The CDR3 has 18 amino acids. CDR3 bases: TGTGCCAGTAGTATAGGAAGTAGCGGGAGAATGTACTCCTACGAGCAGTACTTC. Its protein is CASSIGSSGRMYSYEQYF.

The chain recombines TRBV19 with TRBJ1-5; D remains unclear. This CDR3 is 13 amino acids long. Germline loops: CDR1 LNHDA, CDR2 SQIVND (reference sequence). Trimming took 3 bases from V and 5 from J, leaving 8 bases between them. DNA of the CDR3: TGTGCCAGTAGTATTTCAGGCTATCAGCCCCAGCATTTT. This translates into CASSISGYQPQHF.

The chain links TRBV7-9 to TRBJ2-2; no reliable D call. Trimming left V 1 base short and J 1 base short, with 4 bases between. Per germline, CDR1 SEHNR and CDR2 FQNEAQ (reference sequence). The CDR3 consists of 14 residues. The DNA for the CDR3 is TGTGCCAGCAGCTTAGGACTGAACACCGGGGAGCTGTTTTTT. It is translated as CASSLGLNTGELFF.

J is TRBJ1-3 and V is TRBV5-1; possibly TRBD1 for D (6 bases). The germline V gene encodes CDR1 SGHRS and CDR2 YFSETQ. The CDR3 has 14 amino acids. Trimming left V 5 bases short and J 2 bases short, with 11 bases between. CDR3 sequence: CASRVQGTGNTIYF. DNA of the CDR3: TGCGCCAGCAGGGTACAGGGCACTGGAAACACCATATATTTT.

The chain joins TRBV7-2 to TRBJ2-1; TRBD1 matches 9 bases. Germline CDR1 and CDR2: SGHTA and FQGNSA. CDR3 length: 15 amino acids. Trimming at V came to 3 bases and at J to 5 bases, leaving 5 bases not matched to a gene. CDR3 in amino acids: CASSFGDRADNEQFF. The CDR3 nucleotides read TGTGCCAGCAGCTTTGGGGACAGGGCCGACAATGAGCAGTTCTTC. The full variable domain, in which reference TRBV7-2 and TRBJ2-1 provide the parts outside the CDR3, is GAGVSQSPSNKVTEKGKDVELRCDPISGHTALYWYRQSLGQGLEFLIYFQGNSAPDKSGLPSDRFSAERTGGSVSTLTIQRTQQEDSAVYLCASSFGDRADNEQFFGPGTRLTVL.

This chain links TRBV9 with TRBJ2-1; TRBD1 is a possible D gene (6 bases). The CDR3 contains 17 residues. The V and J ends lost 4 bases and 9 bases respectively, with 26 bases between them. Germline assignment: CDR1 SGDLS and CDR2 YYNGEE. DNA of the CDR3: TGTGCCAGCAGCAGTCAGTACTCGGTTCTGGGGGCCAGTGAGCAGTTCTTC. It is translated as CASSSQYSVLGASEQFF.

This chain connects TRBV6-5 to TRBJ2-3; 7 nucleotides match TRBD1. V shed 0 bases and J 7 bases; nucleotides not matched to a gene: 7. The V gene's germline CDR1 is MNHEY and CDR2 SVGAGI. The CDR3 runs to 15 residues. CDR3 DNA: TGTGCCAGCAGTTACTCGGGGACAGCAACCAATACGCAGTATTTT. Its protein is CASSYSGTATNTQYF.

The chain employs TRBV19 and TRBJ2-5; 13 bases fit TRBD2. The CDR3 consists of 16 residues. Germline loops: CDR1 LNHDA, CDR2 SQIVND (reference sequence). The V and J ends lost 3 bases and 4 bases, in that order; junction bases with no gene match: 5. CDR3 protein: CASSILGLAGVETQYF. The DNA of the CDR3 is TGTGCCAGTAGTATTCTCGGACTAGCGGGAGTAGAGACCCAGTACTTC.

The chain employs TRBV5-1 and TRBJ2-1; 7 bases align to TRBD2. Germline V CDR1 and CDR2: SGHRS, YFSETQ. V dropped 5 bases and J dropped 6; count of bases not matched to a gene: 8. The CDR3 runs 14 residues. The CDR3 DNA follows: TGCGCCAGCAGTAAAAGCGGGACGATCAATGAGCAGTTCTTC. It specifies CASSKSGTINEQFF. Full variable domain (missing parts from reference TRBV5-1 and TRBJ2-1): KAGVTQTPRYLIKTRGQQVTLSCSPISGHRSVSWYQQTPGQGLQFLFEYFSETQRNKGNFPGRFSGRQFSNSRSEMNVSTLELGDSALYLCASSKSGTINEQFFGPGTRLTVL.

This sequence joins TRBV19 and TRBJ1-5, with 12 bases fitting TRBD1. V gave up 4 bases and J gave up 6 bases; unmatched junction bases: 4. This CDR3 contains 15 residues. Germline CDR1 is LNHDA and CDR2 is SQIVND (reference sequence). CDR3 bases: TGTGCCAGTAGTAGGGACAGGGGGCAGGGTCAGCCCCAGCATTTT. Its translation: CASSRDRGQGQPQHF. Filled out from reference TRBV19 and TRBJ1-5, the complete variable domain reads DGGITQSPKYLFRKEGQNVTLSCEQNLNHDAMYWYRQDPGQGLRLIYYSQIVNDFQKGDIAEGYSVSREKKESFPLTVTSAQKNPTAFYLCASSRDRGQGQPQHFGDGTRLSIL.

The DNA for the CDR3 is TGCGCCAGCAGCCAAGTTATTTCCAGGGGCCCAGAGACCCAGTACTTC. Amino acid sequence: CASSQVISRGPETQYF. The J gene is TRBJ2-5, the V gene TRBV4-3; D perhaps matches TRBD1 (6 bases). Germline-derived CDR1 and CDR2 are LGHNA and YSLEER. The CDR3 contains 16 residues. V was pared by 1 base and J by 4 bases, with 16 bases between.

The CDR3, as DNA: TGTGCCAGCAGCCCCTCGACAGGGCAATACCAGCCCCAGCATTTT. It encodes CASSPSTGQYQPQHF. V gene TRBV7-2 combines with J gene TRBJ1-5; 7 bases align to TRBD1. V dropped 5 bases and J dropped 7; count of bases not matched to a gene: 11. This CDR3 has 15 amino acids. Looked up from germline, CDR1 is SGHTA and CDR2 is FQGNSA.

This chain uses TRBV25-1 with TRBJ2-7; D is ambiguous. Trimming took off 4 bases at V and 12 bases at J, with 13 bases between the two ends. Germline V CDR1 and CDR2: MGHDK, SYGVNS. This CDR3 contains 11 residues. The CDR3 loop is CASSALEEPYF. CDR3 DNA sequence: TGTGCCAGCAGTGCCCTAGAGGAACCGTACTTC.

This chain uses TRBV10-3 with TRBJ2-2; 11 nucleotides agree with TRBD2. Germline trimming cut 2 bases from V and 6 bases from J; bases unmatched to any gene: 2. This CDR3 has 15 residues. Per germline, CDR1 ENHRY and CDR2 SYGVKD. CDR3: CAISERLAGPGELFF. The CDR3 bases are TGTGCCATCAGTGAGAGACTAGCGGGACCCGGGGAGCTGTTTTTT.

The V and J genes are TRBV19 and TRBJ2-2; TRBD2 might be the D (6 bases). Between the trimmed V and J ends, which lost 0 bases and 4 bases, there was a span of 12 bases. The CDR3 has 16 amino acids. Germline-derived CDR1 and CDR2 are LNHDA and SQIVND (reference sequence). In nucleotides, the CDR3 is TGTGCCAGTAGTATAGAGAGTCCCGGGGGCACCGGGGAGCTGTTTTTT. Its translation is CASSIESPGGTGELFF.

The chain links TRBV7-9 to TRBJ2-2; perhaps TRBD2 as D (6 bases). CDR1 SEHNR and CDR2 FQNEAQ come from the germline V gene (reference sequence). The CDR3 sequence is 15 residues long. The V end was cut by 1 base, the J end by 6 bases, with 12 bases between. The CDR3 loop reads CASSLGGNLAGELFF. CDR3 coding DNA: TGTGCCAGCAGCTTAGGCGGGAATTTGGCCGGGGAGCTGTTTTTT. The entire variable domain, with the rest obtained from reference TRBV7-9 and TRBJ2-2, is as follows: DTGVSQNPRHKITKRGQNVTFRCDPISEHNRLYWYRQTLGQGPEFLTYFQNEAQLEKSRLLSDRFSAERPKGSFSTLEIQRTEQGDSAMYLCASSLGGNLAGELFFGEGSRLTVL.

The chain is built from TRBV4-3 and TRBJ2-2; 7 nucleotides align to TRBD1. This CDR3 has 17 amino acids. Germline values: CDR1 LGHNA, CDR2 YSLEER. V lost 1 base, J lost 0 bases, and 5 bases stayed unmatched. CDR3 coding DNA: TGCGCCAGCAGCCAAGGCCTCGGGACAGCGAACACCGGGGAGCTGTTTTTT. It encodes CASSQGLGTANTGELFF.

The chain has TRBV2 and TRBJ2-7; TRBD2 is a possible D gene (6 bases). Germline lookup yields CDR1 SNHLY and CDR2 FYNNEI. The CDR3 is made up of 13 amino acids. V was shortened by 9 bases and J by 0 bases, with 12 bases between the two germline ends. Here the CDR3 reads CASWEEISYEQYF. CDR3 bases: TGTGCCAGTTGGGAGGAGATCTCCTACGAGCAGTACTTC.

The chain joins TRBV6-5 to TRBJ2-1; 10 positions agree with TRBD2. This CDR3 region has 15 residues. The J segment lost 9 bases and the V segment lost 5 bases, leaving 10 bases of the junction unmatched. Germline V gene sequence: CDR1 MNHEY, CDR2 SVGAGI. The chain's CDR3 is CASSPSSGRTGEQFF. The CDR3 coding sequence is TGTGCCAGCAGTCCATCTAGCGGGAGAACCGGTGAGCAGTTCTTC.